The 31 T cell receptor beta chains reported below all come from one sample, sequenced in a study of cytomegalovirus exposure and HLA in healthy donors (dated 2017 in TCRdb). The method was the immunoSEQ multiplex PCR assay. The table was pulled from immuneACCESS by TCRdb, which kept in-frame rearrangements only. Such tables lose some clones; where checked, under half of the loss comes from unresolved V genes, and the rest has no known cause. The sample contains some 68,000 clones, roughly 94% of them found a single time. The ten largest clones represent approximately 1.3% of the sample. Sample: PBMCs. The receptors stem from a man between 18 and 29 years old in good health and CMV-seropositive.

The chain carries TRBV7-3 and TRBJ1-6; D gene uncertain. The CDR3 sequence is 14 residues long. Trimming stripped 6 bases from V and 7 bases from J, with 13 bases between. Germline V gives CDR1 SGHTA, CDR2 FQGTGA. The CDR3 spells CASSRGDFNSPLHF. The CDR3 nucleotides are TGTGCCAGCAGTCGCGGAGACTTCAATTCACCCCTCCACTTT. Full variable domain (rest looked up from reference TRBV7-3 and TRBJ1-6): GAGVSQTPSNKVTEKGKYVELRCDPISGHTALYWYRQSLGQGPEFLIYFQGTGAADDSGLPNDRFFAVRPEGSVSTLKIQRTERGDSAVYLCASSRGDFNSPLHFGNGTRLTVT.

V usage is TRBV28 and J usage is TRBJ2-2; TRBD1 agrees at 7 bases. This CDR3 is 15 amino acids long. V trimming: 2 bases; J trimming: 6 bases; junction bases outside the gene matches: 6. Per the germline V gene, CDR1 is MDHEN and CDR2 is SYDVKM. CDR3 loop: CASSLVSGGAGELFF. CDR3 DNA: TGTGCCAGCAGTTTAGTCTCAGGGGGTGCCGGGGAGCTGTTTTTT.

The chain carries TRBV29-1 and TRBJ2-2; no clear D. CDR3 length: 14 residues. The V end lost 0 bases, the J end lost 7 bases, and 12 bases lay between the germline ends. Germline V lookup: CDR1 SQVTM, CDR2 ANQGSEA. CDR3: CSVEDHSPGGELFF. CDR3 in DNA: TGCAGCGTTGAAGATCATAGCCCCGGCGGGGAGCTGTTTTTT.

The chain recombines TRBV28 with TRBJ1-2; D is unclear. V was shortened by 2 bases and J by 6 bases, with 13 bases between the two germline ends. The CDR3 contains 14 residues. The germline CDR1 and CDR2 sequences are MDHEN and SYDVKM. The chain's CDR3 is CASSLRPREHGYTF. The DNA of the CDR3 is TGTGCCAGCAGTTTACGGCCCCGGGAACATGGCTACACCTTC.

This chain connects TRBV19 to TRBJ2-6, with D possibly being TRBD1 (6 bases). The CDR3 extends over 19 amino acids. Germline assignment: CDR1 LNHDA and CDR2 SQIVND (reference sequence). V was trimmed by 7 bases and J by 0 bases, leaving 22 bases between them. The CDR3 DNA reads TGTGCCAGTATACGGGGTCAGGACAGCTTGTACTCTGGGGCCAACGTCCTGACTTTC. Translated, it gives CASIRGQDSLYSGANVLTF.

The genes are TRBV2 and TRBJ1-1; the match to TRBD1 covers 7 bases. The CDR3 sequence is 14 residues long. Germline assignment: CDR1 SNHLY and CDR2 FYNNEI. V lost 6 bases and J lost 0; bases outside the gene matches: 4. This CDR3 is CASSETGLNTEAFF. CDR3 in DNA: TGTGCCAGCAGCGAGACAGGGCTGAACACTGAAGCTTTCTTT.

The chain is built from TRBV5-1 and TRBJ2-1; 8 nucleotides line up with TRBD2. The CDR3 contains 15 residues. Trimming took 3 bases from V and 9 from J; bases not matched to a gene: 11. The germline CDR1 and CDR2 sequences are SGHRS and YFSETQ. The CDR3 region is CASSSRGSGAIEQFF. As DNA, the CDR3 is TGCGCCAGCAGCTCCAGGGGTAGCGGGGCTATTGAGCAGTTCTTC.

The V and J genes are TRBV10-3 and TRBJ1-2; tentative D call: TRBD1 (5 bases). The CDR3 runs 14 residues. CDR1 is ENHRY, CDR2 SYGVKD, per germline. The germline V and J ends were trimmed by 0 bases and 6 bases, with 11 bases remaining between them. The DNA for the CDR3 is TGTGCCATCAGTGAGTCATGGGGGGAGGATGGCTACACCTTC. Amino acid sequence: CAISESWGEDGYTF.

The chain combines TRBV28 with TRBJ2-2, with D unclear. The germline V gene encodes CDR1 MDHEN and CDR2 SYDVKM. Trimming took off 6 bases at V and 6 bases at J, with 11 bases between the two ends. CDR3 length equals 13 residues. The CDR3 DNA sequence: TGTGCCAGCAGCCCCGACATTGCCGGGGAGCTGTTTTTT. Translating gives CASSPDIAGELFF.

This sequence joins TRBV11-2 and TRBJ1-4; 8 bases align to TRBD1. Germline V gives CDR1 SGHAT, CDR2 FQNNGV. CDR3 length equals 14 residues. The V and J ends lost 4 bases and 7 bases, in that order; junction bases with no gene match: 5. CDR3 in DNA: TGTGCCAGCAGCTCAGGGGGCCTGAGTGAAAAACTGTTTTTT. Amino acid sequence: CASSSGGLSEKLFF.

This sequence joins TRBV28 and TRBJ2-7; 8 bases map to TRBD1. Germline trimming cut 11 bases from V and 1 base from J; bases unmatched to any gene: 10. Germline assignment: CDR1 MDHEN and CDR2 SYDVKM. The CDR3 is 14 residues long. The CDR3 is CAAHAGTGSYEQYF. DNA for the CDR3: TGTGCCGCCCACGCCGGGACAGGATCCTACGAGCAGTACTTC.

The chain uses TRBV15 and TRBJ1-2; perhaps TRBD1 as D (5 bases). The CDR3 totals 16 residues. The germline V gene has CDR1 LNHNV and CDR2 YYDKDF (reference sequence). With 0 bases removed from V and 6 bases from J, the gap between germline ends came to 17 bases. The CDR3 DNA is TGTGCCACCAGCAGAGATCGGTTGGCCAGGGAGGATGGCTACACCTTC. It yields the protein CATSRDRLAREDGYTF. The full variable domain, rest sourced from reference TRBV15 and TRBJ1-2, is DAMVIQNPRYQVTQFGKPVTLSCSQTLNHNVMYWYQQKSSQAPKLLFHYYDKDFNNEADTPDNFQSRRPNTSFCFLDIRSPGLGDTAMYLCATSRDRLAREDGYTFGSGTRLTVV.

The chain links TRBV5-1 to TRBJ2-2; 7 bases agree with TRBD2. The CDR3 runs to 17 residues. With V trimmed by 0 bases and J by 1 base, 6 bases remained unmatched. The germline gives CDR1 SGHRS, CDR2 YFSETQ. The CDR3 DNA follows: TGCGCCAGCAGCTTGGTTGCTAGCGGAAAGAACACCGGGGAGCTGTTTTTT. Encoded protein: CASSLVASGKNTGELFF.

This clone was found once. The rearrangement links TRBV7-9 to TRBJ1-1; tentatively, D is TRBD1 (5 bases). This CDR3 contains 11 residues. Germline loops: CDR1 SEHNR, CDR2 FQNEAQ (reference sequence). The V end was cut by 8 bases, the J end by 7 bases, with 11 bases between. CDR3 nucleotides: TGTGCCAGCCACTCGCAGGGTGAAGCTTTCTTT. Its protein is CASHSQGEAFF.

This chain uses TRBV19 with TRBJ2-7; 11 bases are a match to TRBD2. The V and J ends lost 4 bases and 1 base, in that order; junction bases with no gene match: 6. Per the germline V gene, CDR1 is LNHDA and CDR2 is SQIVND (reference sequence). The CDR3 extends over 16 amino acids. The CDR3 here is CASSTYLAGGSYEQYF. CDR3 nucleotides: TGTGCCAGTAGTACATATCTAGCGGGGGGTTCCTACGAGCAGTACTTC. The whole variable domain, remainder taken from reference TRBV19 and TRBJ2-7, is DGGITQSPKYLFRKEGQNVTLSCEQNLNHDAMYWYRQDPGQGLRLIYYSQIVNDFQKGDIAEGYSVSREKKESFPLTVTSAQKNPTAFYLCASSTYLAGGSYEQYFGPGTRLTVT.

The chain employs TRBV2 and TRBJ2-1, with 14 nucleotides matching TRBD2. Trimming removed 3 bases from V and 2 bases from J; junction bases left unmatched: 0. Germline CDR1 and CDR2: SNHLY and FYNNEI. The CDR3 sequence is 16 residues long. The CDR3 DNA is TGTGCCAGCAGTGAGACTAGCGGGGGGGCCTACAATGAGCAGTTCTTC. Amino acids: CASSETSGGAYNEQFF. The whole variable domain, remainder taken from reference TRBV2 and TRBJ2-1, is EPEVTQTPSHQVTQMGQEVILRCVPISNHLYFYWYRQILGQKVEFLVSFYNNEISEKSEIFDDQFSVERPDGSNFTLKIRSTKLEDSAMYFCASSETSGGAYNEQFFGPGTRLTVL.

This clone was seen once. The V gene is TRBV18, the J gene TRBJ2-7, with 9 bases fitting TRBD2. This CDR3 is built from 15 residues. Trimming took 3 bases from V and 5 from J; bases not matched to a gene: 8. Looked up from germline, CDR1 is KGHSH and CDR2 is LQKENI. As DNA, the CDR3 is TGTGCCAGCTCACCGACTAGCGGAGGGGCCCACGAGCAGTACTTC. Amino acid sequence: CASSPTSGGAHEQYF.

The chain couples TRBV11-3 to TRBJ2-1; 8 positions agree with TRBD2. V dropped 5 bases and J dropped 6; count of bases not matched to a gene: 15. CDR3 size: 17 residues. In germline, CDR1 is SGHNT, CDR2 YENEEA. The CDR3 nucleotides read TGTGCCAGCAGCCCCCACTTGGGCGGGACTAGTGCCAATGAGCAGTTCTTC. The encoded protein is CASSPHLGGTSANEQFF.

About this clone itself: An end of the junction does not agree with germline; a read error may underlie this. The V gene is TRBV5-1, the J gene TRBJ2-1, with TRBD1 as a possible D gene (6 bases). The CDR3 consists of 13 residues. Germline-derived CDR1 and CDR2 are SGHRS and YFSETQ. The CDR3 DNA is TGCGCCAGCAGGTGGACAGAGAGGAATGGGCAGTTCTTC. The encoded protein is CASRWTERNGQFF.

This chain links TRBV19 with TRBJ2-6; maybe TRBD2 (6 bases). CDR3 size: 13 residues. The germline V and J ends were trimmed by 9 bases and 2 bases, with 8 bases remaining between them. Germline V gene sequence: CDR1 LNHDA, CDR2 SQIVND (reference sequence). CDR3 protein: CASRTTGANVLTF. The DNA of the CDR3 is TGTGCCAGCCGGACTACTGGGGCCAACGTCCTGACTTTC.

The rearrangement joins TRBV6-1 to TRBJ2-5; 9 bases fit TRBD1. This CDR3 contains 15 residues. Germline-derived CDR1 and CDR2 are MNHNS and SASEGT. V gave up 4 bases and J gave up 3 bases; unmatched junction bases: 6. DNA for the CDR3: TGTGCCAGCAGTGCACACAGGGGGCCGGAAGAGACCCAGTACTTC. Amino acid sequence: CASSAHRGPEETQYF.

The J gene is TRBJ1-1, the V gene TRBV27; D remains unclear. V was cut by 6 bases and J by 3 bases, with 11 bases left in between. The length of the CDR3 is 13 residues. Germline V gives CDR1 MNHEY, CDR2 SMNVEV (reference sequence). In nucleotides, the CDR3 is TGTGCCAGCAGCTACTTAACAGACACTGAAGCTTTCTTT. It encodes CASSYLTDTEAFF.

The chain joins TRBV19 to TRBJ2-7; 9 nucleotides match TRBD1. V lost 10 bases, J lost 3 bases, and 7 bases stayed unmatched. This CDR3 contains 13 residues. Germline CDR1 LNHDA, CDR2 SQIVND (reference sequence). The CDR3 coding sequence is TGTGCCACTTCGCCGGGACAGGGCTACGAGCAGTACTTC. Protein sequence: CATSPGQGYEQYF.

The V call is TRBV7-9, the J call TRBJ2-5; maybe TRBD1 (5 bases). The CDR3 extends over 12 amino acids. With 6 bases removed from V and 5 bases from J, the gap between germline ends came to 10 bases. CDR1 is SEHNR and CDR2 is FQNEAQ in the germline V gene (reference sequence). Here the CDR3 DNA reads TGTGCCAGCAGATCAGGGTTGGAGACCCAGTACTTC. Its protein product is CASRSGLETQYF.

V gene TRBV4-1 combines with J gene TRBJ2-7, with D possibly matching TRBD2 (6 bases). V lost 0 bases and J lost 1, with 13 bases in between. CDR3 length equals 16 residues. The V gene's germline CDR1 is MGHRA and CDR2 YSYEKL. The chain's CDR3 is CASSQDPYGGSYEQYF. DNA of the CDR3: TGCGCCAGCAGCCAAGATCCTTACGGGGGATCCTACGAGCAGTACTTC.

The chain carries TRBV30 and TRBJ2-5; maybe TRBD1 (5 bases). CDR3 length: 13 residues. The germline V and J ends were trimmed by 2 bases and 2 bases, with 9 bases remaining between them. Germline lookup yields CDR1 GTSNPN and CDR2 SVGIG (reference sequence). The CDR3 is CAWSHRQQETQYF. In nucleotides, the CDR3 is TGTGCCTGGAGTCACCGACAGCAAGAGACCCAGTACTTC.

The chain couples TRBV7-9 to TRBJ1-1, with D maybe TRBD1 (5 bases). The germline gives CDR1 SEHNR, CDR2 FQNEAQ (reference sequence). Trimming removed 1 base at V and 2 bases at J, with 11 bases between. There are 15 residues in the CDR3. CDR3 sequence: CASSLVKQENTEAFF. The CDR3 DNA sequence: TGTGCCAGCAGCTTAGTCAAACAGGAAAACACTGAAGCTTTCTTT.

The rearrangement uses TRBV7-9 and TRBJ2-5; 15 positions agree with TRBD2. The CDR3 length is 17 residues. The J segment lost 6 bases and the V segment lost 1 base, leaving 6 bases of the junction unmatched. CDR1 SEHNR and CDR2 FQNEAQ come from the germline V gene (reference sequence). The CDR3 sequence: CASSLGVGTSGGKTQYF. The DNA for the CDR3 is TGTGCCAGCAGCTTAGGTGTCGGGACTAGCGGGGGGAAGACCCAGTACTTC.

The rearrangement uses TRBV10-1 and TRBJ2-7, with 12 bases aligning to TRBD2. The CDR3 runs 13 residues. Germline V gene lookup returns CDR1 WNHNN and CDR2 SYGVQD (reference sequence). The CDR3 sequence: CPRSSGGGYEQYF. The CDR3 nucleotides are TGCCCCCGGTCTAGCGGGGGGGGGTACGAGCAGTACTTC.

The V and J genes are TRBV2 and TRBJ1-6; 7 nucleotides agree with TRBD1. V dropped 8 bases and J dropped 7; count of bases not matched to a gene: 8. CDR3 length: 14 residues. Germline values: CDR1 SNHLY, CDR2 FYNNEI. This CDR3 is CASLSDRRNSPLHF. In nucleotides, the CDR3 is TGTGCCAGCCTGTCGGACAGGCGAAATTCACCCCTCCACTTT.

The chain links TRBV4-1 to TRBJ2-7; 7 nucleotides agree with TRBD1. The V segment lost 4 bases and the J segment 2 bases; nucleotides outside the gene matches: 8. This CDR3 comprises 15 residues. In germline, CDR1 is MGHRA, CDR2 YSYEKL. CDR3 in DNA: TGCGCCAGCAGCCTCAACAGGGGAAAAGCCTACGAGCAGTACTTC. This encodes CASSLNRGKAYEQYF.